The source of this T cell receptor (beta chain) is a study of T-cell reconstitution after alpha-beta-depleted transplantation in children. Germline CDR1 and CDR2: SGHVS and FNYEAQ. The length of the CDR3 is 14 residues. V gave up 5 bases and J gave up 2 bases; unmatched junction bases: 5. Unique molecular identifiers tagged the TCRbeta library. TCRdb ran MiXCR on the PCR reads and lists one entry per CDR3 protein. The sample contains around 200,000 distinct CDR3 sequences, around 7% of which appear only once. The specimen was PBMCs from the stem cell graft donor, collected from the stem cell graft. The chain recombines TRBV7-6 with TRBJ1-1, with 7 bases aligning to TRBD1. The sequence was collected from a human donor who donated a stem cell graft to a child with Wiskott-Aldrich syndrome. The DNA of the CDR3 is TGTGCCAGCAGCCCTCACAGGGGTAACACTGAAGCTTTCTTT. Protein product: CASSPHRGNTEAFF. Drawing the rest from reference TRBV7-6 and TRBJ1-1, the complete variable domain is GAGVSQSPRYKVTKRGQDVALRCDPISGHVSLYWYRQALGQGPEFLTYFNYEAQQDKSGLPNDRFSAERPEGSISTLTIQRTEQRDSAMYRCASSPHRGNTEAFFGQGTRLTVV.